The 29 T cell receptor beta chains below all came from one sample that was sequenced in a study of vaccination and CD4 T cells after COVID-19. Antigens for these TCRs are unknown. Sequencing of the DNA from cultured CD4+ T cells was carried out with the Oncomine TCR Beta short-read assay. TCRdb re-called the PCR reads through MiXCR, storing one row per CDR3 protein. The table records 20,000 to 25,000 distinct CDR3 sequences, about 39% of them present only once. Treatment meaning: approximately 9-day PBMC culture with coronavirus spike peptide pools or control peptides (ViraFEST assay). The sequenced sample consisted of CD4+ T cells from blood, cultured in vitro. These receptors were collected from a human donor who had recovered from COVID-19.

The sample holds a few counts of this clonotype. The rearrangement joins TRBV10-3 to TRBJ2-3; 13 nucleotides match TRBD2. Germline V gene sequence: CDR1 ENHRY, CDR2 SYGVKD. J was trimmed by 8 bases and V by 6 bases; bases with no gene match: 8. This CDR3 has 15 amino acids. The CDR3 reads CAISAPLAGGGTQYF. CDR3 in DNA: TGTGCCATCAGCGCCCCACTAGCGGGGGGGGGTACGCAGTATTTT.

In this sample, this clonotype turned up once. The CDR3 spells CASSLGQGATYEQYF. CDR3 coding DNA: TGTGCCAGTAGTCTCGGACAGGGGGCAACCTACGAGCAGTACTTC. The rearrangement links TRBV19 to TRBJ2-7, with 11 nucleotides matching TRBD1. The CDR3 is 15 amino acids. J was trimmed by 2 bases and V by 5 bases; bases with no gene match: 5. Germline values: CDR1 LNHDA, CDR2 SQIVND (reference sequence).

The V gene is TRBV20-1, the J gene TRBJ1-5; D ambiguous. CDR1 is DFQATT, CDR2 SNEGSKA, per germline (reference sequence). The CDR3 totals 12 residues. V was cut by 0 bases and J by 7 bases, with 7 bases left in between. CDR3 sequence: CSARDQSQPQHF. Here the CDR3 DNA reads TGCAGTGCTAGAGATCAGTCCCAGCCCCAGCATTTT.

This rearrangement joins TRBV24-1 to TRBJ2-7, with D possibly matching TRBD2 (7 bases). CDR1 is KGHDR, CDR2 SFDVKD, per germline. Trimming took off 5 bases at V and 0 bases at J, with 10 bases between the two ends. The CDR3 has 14 residues. CDR3 residues: CATSGGGSSYEQYF. The CDR3 DNA follows: TGTGCCACCAGTGGGGGGGGCAGCTCCTACGAGCAGTACTTC.

In this sample, this clonotype turned up a few times. The chain is built from TRBV7-9 and TRBJ2-7, with a weak D call TRBD1 (6 bases). The germline CDR1 and CDR2 sequences are SEHNR and FQNEAQ (reference sequence). The V and J ends lost 5 bases and 2 bases respectively, with 19 bases between them. The CDR3 is 16 amino acids. The CDR3 DNA follows: TGTGCCAGCAGCGCTTTCGGCCGAGGGGGTCCCTACGAGCAGTACTTC. Amino acids: CASSAFGRGGPYEQYF.

This clonotype was detected a few times. The chain joins TRBV5-4 to TRBJ2-6, with D unresolved. The germline gives CDR1 SGHNT, CDR2 YYREEE (reference sequence). The CDR3 spans 18 residues. Trimming stripped 4 bases from V and 4 bases from J, with 21 bases between. CDR3 bases: TGTGCCAGCAGCACGAGACAAGTCCGGCTTGGGGGGGCCAACGTCCTGACTTTC. Translating it yields CASSTRQVRLGGANVLTF.

The chain employs TRBV2 and TRBJ1-5; 10 bases align to TRBD1. Trimming cost V 4 bases and J 4 bases; bases outside gene matches: 7. The CDR3 is 16 residues long. Germline-derived CDR1 and CDR2 are SNHLY and FYNNEI. The CDR3 region has the DNA TGTGCCAGCAGTGGACAGGGGGCCCCAGGGAATCAGCCCCAGCATTTT. Translated, it gives CASSGQGAPGNQPQHF.

The genes are TRBV20-1 and TRBJ1-5; unclear D gene. Germline loops: CDR1 DFQATT, CDR2 SNEGSKA (reference sequence). Trimming took 1 base from V and 8 from J, leaving 9 bases between them. The CDR3 is 12 amino acids. In DNA form, the CDR3 reads TGCAGTGCTAGAGGCCCCCTGGAGCCCCAGCATTTT. Translated, it gives CSARGPLEPQHF.

V usage is TRBV19 and J usage is TRBJ2-3; 12 bases align to TRBD1. After removal of 5 bases from V and 4 bases from J, the junction contained 7 bases not matched to a gene. The CDR3 sequence is 16 residues long. The germline V gene encodes CDR1 LNHDA and CDR2 SQIVND (reference sequence). The CDR3 DNA reads TGTGCCAGTAGTTCGCGGGACAGGGGGCGAGCAGATACGCAGTATTTT. It encodes CASSSRDRGRADTQYF.

The V gene is TRBV19, the J gene TRBJ2-7; 7 nucleotides align to TRBD1. The CDR3 consists of 14 residues. V lost 7 bases to trimming and J lost 2 bases; unmatched junction nucleotides: 8. Germline V gives CDR1 LNHDA, CDR2 SQIVND (reference sequence). The CDR3 coding sequence is TGTGCCAGTACCTCCCGGGACAGACCCTACGAGCAGTACTTC. Translating it yields CASTSRDRPYEQYF.

Notes on this clonotype: One junction end does not reproduce the germline sequence, and a read error may be involved. CDR3 DNA: TGCAGTGCTAGAGTAACAGGGGGCCGTAATTCACCCCCCCACTTT. Translating gives CSARVTGGRNSPPHF. The chain couples TRBV20-1 to TRBJ1-6, with 9 nucleotides matching TRBD1. Germline values: CDR1 DFQATT, CDR2 SNEGSKA (reference sequence). This CDR3 has 15 amino acids.

J is TRBJ2-7 and V is TRBV10-2, with no clear D. The CDR3 is made up of 14 amino acids. Trimming pared 4 bases from V and 7 bases from J, leaving 17 bases between. Germline assignment: CDR1 WSHSY and CDR2 SAAADI. Here the CDR3 DNA reads TGCGCCAGCAGTGTTGCTGTACTAATGGGGGAGCAGTACTTC. Amino acids: CASSVAVLMGEQYF.

This chain joins TRBV11-2 and TRBJ2-3, with a possible D match to TRBD1 (6 bases). The germline V and J ends were trimmed by 4 bases and 4 bases, with 18 bases remaining between them. The germline V gene encodes CDR1 SGHAT and CDR2 FQNNGV. The CDR3 has 16 amino acids. CDR3 in amino acids: CASSSYPHRAPDTQYF. CDR3 nucleotides: TGTGCCAGCAGCTCTTATCCGCACAGGGCCCCAGATACGCAGTATTTT.

The chain couples TRBV28 to TRBJ2-7, with D perhaps assigned TRBD1 or TRBD2 (5 bases each). The CDR3 is 15 residues long. V was pared by 6 bases and J by 3 bases, with 18 bases between. From germline, CDR1 is MDHEN and CDR2 SYDVKM. CDR3 in amino acids: CASRTGPGNLYEQYF. The CDR3 DNA sequence: TGTGCCAGCAGGACGGGACCTGGGAACCTCTACGAGCAGTACTTC.

V and J are TRBV6-1 and TRBJ2-1; D unclear. This CDR3 is built from 14 residues. The ends were cut back, 2 bases at V and 3 bases at J, with 8 bases in the middle. Germline assignment: CDR1 MNHNS and CDR2 SASEGT. The chain's CDR3 is CASSETDDYNEQFF. The CDR3 nucleotides read TGTGCCAGCAGTGAAACCGACGACTACAATGAGCAGTTCTTC.

There are a few counts of this clonotype. The chain uses TRBV7-8 and TRBJ2-2; 12 bases are shared with TRBD2. This CDR3 is 18 amino acids long. The junction had 7 bases not matched to a gene; V was cut back by 5 bases and J by 0 bases. CDR1 SGHVS and CDR2 FQNEAQ come from the germline V gene. The CDR3 coding sequence is TGTGCCAGCAGCCGCCTGGGACTAGCGGGTACGAACACCGGGGAGCTGTTTTTT. It translates to CASSRLGLAGTNTGELFF.

This clonotype was counted a few times. The chain joins TRBV6-1 to TRBJ2-7, with 9 bases matching TRBD1. V gave up 4 bases and J gave up 0 bases; unmatched junction bases: 1. This CDR3 is 14 amino acids long. Germline V gives CDR1 MNHNS, CDR2 SASEGT. CDR3 region: CASSADRGSYEQYF. The CDR3 DNA follows: TGTGCCAGCAGTGCGGACAGGGGCTCCTACGAGCAGTACTTC.

This clonotype was detected a few times. The CDR3 coding sequence is TGTGCCACCAGTGGCGTAGGGTACCAAACAGATACGCAGTATTTT. Translating it yields CATSGVGYQTDTQYF. The rearrangement links TRBV24-1 to TRBJ2-3, with D hard to call. Per germline, CDR1 KGHDR and CDR2 SFDVKD. There are 15 residues in the CDR3. Trimming left V 5 bases short and J 3 bases short, with 14 bases between.

This chain links TRBV5-6 with TRBJ1-2, with 7 bases lining up with TRBD1. CDR1 is SGHDT, CDR2 YYEEEE, per germline. CDR3 size: 17 residues. The J segment lost 1 base and the V segment lost 1 base, leaving 10 bases of the junction unmatched. The CDR3 protein is CASSLIDRQGGNYGYTF. The DNA of the CDR3 is TGTGCCAGCAGCTTGATAGACAGACAGGGAGGTAACTATGGCTACACCTTC.

This clonotype was seen more than once but under ten times. The chain employs TRBV7-9 and TRBJ1-2; 8 nucleotides align to TRBD1. The CDR3 extends over 15 amino acids. Trimming at V came to 4 bases and at J to 2 bases, leaving 6 bases not matched to a gene. Germline V CDR1 and CDR2: SEHNR, FQNEAQ (reference sequence). The CDR3 sequence is CASSSRNRGNYGYTF. The CDR3 DNA sequence: TGTGCCAGCAGCTCCAGAAACAGGGGGAACTATGGCTACACCTTC.

This chain joins TRBV20-1 and TRBJ2-3; 16 bases are a match to TRBD2. The germline gives CDR1 DFQATT, CDR2 SNEGSKA (reference sequence). Germline trimming cut 3 bases from V and 5 bases from J; bases unmatched to any gene: 11. This CDR3 contains 18 residues. The CDR3 DNA sequence: TGCAGTGCTAGCGATAGCCCGGGACTAGCGGGAGGGCAAGATACGCAGTATTTT. It encodes CSASDSPGLAGGQDTQYF.

This clonotype turned up a few times. The rearrangement joins TRBV6-2 or TRBV6-3 to TRBJ2-5; 9 nucleotides align to TRBD1. In germline, CDR1 is MNHEY, CDR2 SVGEGT. With V trimmed by 10 bases and J by 5 bases, 17 bases remained unmatched. This CDR3 contains 16 residues. The CDR3 sequence: CATADRGHRVGETQYF. The CDR3 bases are TGTGCCACCGCGGACAGGGGTCATCGGGTAGGGGAGACCCAGTACTTC.

V and J are TRBV29-1 and TRBJ1-1; a possible D gene is TRBD1 (6 bases). V gave up 6 bases and J gave up 2 bases, with 13 bases separating them. The CDR3 is 13 amino acids. Germline V gene sequence: CDR1 SQVTM, CDR2 ANQGSEA. The CDR3 spells CSVAQGRNTEAFF. Written as DNA, the CDR3 is TGCAGCGTCGCACAGGGCCGTAACACTGAAGCTTTCTTT.

The rearrangement links TRBV7-6 to TRBJ2-1; D ambiguous. The CDR3 spans 15 residues. Per the germline V gene, CDR1 is SGHVS and CDR2 is FNYEAQ. V lost 4 bases, J lost 0 bases, and 10 bases lay in between. The CDR3 loop reads CASSSYIVSYNEQFF. Here the CDR3 DNA reads TGTGCCAGCAGCTCCTATATCGTCTCCTACAATGAGCAGTTCTTC.

This clonotype was counted only a few times. The chain joins TRBV15 to TRBJ1-6; D ambiguous. In germline, CDR1 is LNHNV, CDR2 YYDKDF (reference sequence). V lost 0 bases, J lost 4 bases, and 13 bases lay in between. CDR3 length: 17 amino acids. In nucleotides, the CDR3 is TGTGCCACCAGCAGAGATCCAGGCTACGGTTATAATTCACCCCTCCACTTT. Its protein product is CATSRDPGYGYNSPLHF.

The genes are TRBV7-2 and TRBJ1-1, with a tentative D call TRBD1 (5 bases). Deletions cut 5 bases from V and 1 base from J, with 11 bases between. Germline CDR1 reads SGHTA; CDR2 reads FQGNSA. This CDR3 spans 14 amino acids. CDR3 nucleotide sequence: TGTACCAGCAGCGGGAGGGGTCAGAACACTGAAGCTTTCTTT. It specifies CTSSGRGQNTEAFF.

The chain couples TRBV6-2 or TRBV6-3 to TRBJ2-1; 8 nucleotides align to TRBD2. The germline V gene has CDR1 MNHEY and CDR2 SVGEGT. CDR3 length equals 17 residues. With 4 bases clipped from V and 1 base from J, the junction kept 9 bases outside the gene matches. DNA of the CDR3: TGTGCCAGCAGTTCCTGGGGTAGCGGGATTTCCTACAATGAGCAGTTCTTC. Its translation is CASSSWGSGISYNEQFF.

V is TRBV6-5 and J is TRBJ2-3; D may match TRBD1 or TRBD2 (5 bases each). This CDR3 has 15 amino acids. V was clipped by 0 bases and J by 1 base, with 8 bases between them. Per the germline V gene, CDR1 is MNHEY and CDR2 is SVGAGI. The CDR3 here is CASSYSGPRTDTQYF. The CDR3 DNA reads as TGTGCCAGCAGTTACTCGGGACCCCGCACAGATACGCAGTATTTT.

The genes are TRBV20-1 and TRBJ2-1; D is ambiguous. The V and J ends lost 3 bases and 8 bases respectively, with 8 bases between them. The CDR3 length is 11 residues. Looked up from germline, CDR1 is DFQATT and CDR2 is SNEGSKA (reference sequence). The CDR3 protein is CSASRADEQFF. The CDR3 coding sequence is TGCAGTGCTAGTCGGGCCGATGAGCAGTTCTTC.